Below are 7 T cell receptor beta chains sequenced from a single sample in a study of PD-L1 blockade in urothelial cancer. Measured with immunoSEQ multiplex PCR; TCRdb has only the in-frame clones, and not every one. The sample lists some 25,000 clones; roughly 84% were seen once. The starting material was PBMCs, obtained around atezolizumab (anti-PD-L1) treatment. These receptors all stem from a man between 65 and 85 years old with urothelial cancer.

The chain couples TRBV19 to TRBJ1-1, with 11 bases lining up with TRBD1. Germline CDR1 is LNHDA and CDR2 is SQIVND (reference sequence). This CDR3 is built from 16 residues. Trimming cost V 3 bases and J 5 bases; bases outside gene matches: 8. The CDR3 nucleotides are TGTGCCAGTAGTATTTCGGGGACAGGGGGTAGGACTGAAGCTTTCTTT. It yields the protein CASSISGTGGRTEAFF. The variable domain in full, completed from reference TRBV19 and TRBJ1-1, reads DGGITQSPKYLFRKEGQNVTLSCEQNLNHDAMYWYRQDPGQGLRLIYYSQIVNDFQKGDIAEGYSVSREKKESFPLTVTSAQKNPTAFYLCASSISGTGGRTEAFFGQGTRLTVV.

This rearrangement joins TRBV9 to TRBJ2-1; no firm D call. Trimming took 0 bases from V and 8 from J, leaving 15 bases between them. The germline CDR1 and CDR2 sequences are SGDLS and YYNGEE. CDR3 size: 15 residues. For the CDR3, the DNA is TGTGCCAGCAGCGTAGATGTCGACGAGCAGGATGAGCAGTTCTTC. Protein product: CASSVDVDEQDEQFF.

V usage is TRBV5-4 and J usage is TRBJ2-7, with TRBD1 matching over 7 bases. V dropped 2 bases and J dropped 0; count of bases not matched to a gene: 8. The germline V gene encodes CDR1 SGHNT and CDR2 YYREEE (reference sequence). The CDR3 sequence is 16 residues long. The CDR3 region has the DNA TGTGCCAGCAGCTTATGGGGGACAGTCGTCTCCTACGAGCAGTACTTC. Its protein is CASSLWGTVVSYEQYF.

The chain uses TRBV5-1 and TRBJ2-3; 8 nucleotides align to TRBD1. This CDR3 is built from 16 residues. Looked up from germline, CDR1 is SGHRS and CDR2 is YFSETQ. V shed 0 bases, J shed 2 bases, and the junction held 5 bases outside the gene matches. The CDR3 loop reads CASSLGTGLYTDTQYF. In nucleotides, the CDR3 is TGCGCCAGCAGCTTGGGGACAGGGCTGTACACAGATACGCAGTATTTT.

A single count supports this clone. The chain is built from TRBV6-5 and TRBJ2-7; 9 bases line up with TRBD1. Germline V lookup: CDR1 MNHEY, CDR2 SVGAGI. The CDR3 extends over 15 amino acids. V was clipped by 6 bases and J by 1 base; unmatched bases: 7. The CDR3 protein is CASSSGQGGSYEQYF. Here the CDR3 DNA reads TGTGCCAGCAGCTCGGGACAGGGAGGGTCCTACGAGCAGTACTTC.

V is TRBV18 and J is TRBJ2-3; perhaps TRBD1 as D (6 bases). Germline CDR1 reads KGHSH; CDR2 reads LQKENI. This CDR3 spans 16 amino acids. Trimming took 2 bases from V and 2 from J, leaving 14 bases between them. The CDR3 protein is CASSPMKTGITDTQYF. Here the CDR3 DNA reads TGTGCCAGCTCACCAATGAAAACAGGGATCACAGATACGCAGTATTTT.

The chain combines TRBV5-1 with TRBJ2-1, with TRBD2 matching 12 bases. CDR1 SGHRS and CDR2 YFSETQ come from the germline V gene. V lost 4 bases, J lost 7 bases, and 9 bases stayed unmatched. The CDR3 totals 16 residues. The CDR3 region is CASSRIGTSGSNEQFF. The DNA of the CDR3 is TGCGCCAGCAGCCGGATCGGGACTAGCGGGTCTAATGAGCAGTTCTTC. The whole variable domain, remainder taken from reference TRBV5-1 and TRBJ2-1, is KAGVTQTPRYLIKTRGQQVTLSCSPISGHRSVSWYQQTPGQGLQFLFEYFSETQRNKGNFPGRFSGRQFSNSRSEMNVSTLELGDSALYLCASSRIGTSGSNEQFFGPGTRLTVL.